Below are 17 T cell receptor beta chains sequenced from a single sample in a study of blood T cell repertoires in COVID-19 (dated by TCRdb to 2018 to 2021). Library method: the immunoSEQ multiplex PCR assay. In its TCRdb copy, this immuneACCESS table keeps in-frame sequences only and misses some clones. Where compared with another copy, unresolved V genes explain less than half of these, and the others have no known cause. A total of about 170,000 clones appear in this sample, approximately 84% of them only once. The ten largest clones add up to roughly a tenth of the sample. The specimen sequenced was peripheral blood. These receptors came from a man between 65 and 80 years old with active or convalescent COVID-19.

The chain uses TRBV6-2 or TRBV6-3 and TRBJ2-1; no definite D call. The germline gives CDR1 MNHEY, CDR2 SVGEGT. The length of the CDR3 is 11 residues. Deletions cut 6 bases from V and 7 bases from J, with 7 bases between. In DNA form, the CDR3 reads TGTGCCAGCAGCCACTTAAATGAGCAGTTCTTC. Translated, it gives CASSHLNEQFF.

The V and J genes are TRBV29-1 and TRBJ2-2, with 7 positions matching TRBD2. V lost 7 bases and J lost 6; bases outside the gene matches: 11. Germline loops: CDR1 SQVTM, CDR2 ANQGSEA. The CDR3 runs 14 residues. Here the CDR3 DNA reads TGCAGCGCTGCCCGCGGGAGAGAGGCCGGGGAGCTGTTTTTT. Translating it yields CSAARGREAGELFF.

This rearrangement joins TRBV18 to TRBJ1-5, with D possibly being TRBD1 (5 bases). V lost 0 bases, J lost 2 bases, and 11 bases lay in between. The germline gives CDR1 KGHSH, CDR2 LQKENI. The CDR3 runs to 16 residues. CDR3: CASSPPWGSGNQPQHF. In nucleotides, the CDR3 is TGTGCCAGCTCACCACCGTGGGGCTCGGGCAATCAGCCCCAGCATTTT.

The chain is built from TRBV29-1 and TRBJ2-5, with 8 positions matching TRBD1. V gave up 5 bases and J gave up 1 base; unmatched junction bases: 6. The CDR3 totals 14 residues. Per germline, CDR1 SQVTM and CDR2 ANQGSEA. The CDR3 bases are TGCAGCGTTCCAGACAGGGGAGTCCAAGAGACCCAGTACTTC. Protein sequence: CSVPDRGVQETQYF. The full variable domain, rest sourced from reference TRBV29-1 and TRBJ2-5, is SAVISQKPSRDICQRGTSLTIQCQVDSQVTMMFWYRQQPGQSLTLIATANQGSEATYESGFVIDKFPISRPNLTFSTLTVSNMSPEDSSIYLCSVPDRGVQETQYFGPGTRLLVL.

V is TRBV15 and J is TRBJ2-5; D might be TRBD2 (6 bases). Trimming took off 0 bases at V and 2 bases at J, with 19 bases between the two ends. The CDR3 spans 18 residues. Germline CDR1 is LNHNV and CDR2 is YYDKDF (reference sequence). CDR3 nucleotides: TGTGCCACCAGCAGAGAGGGAAGGAGGGCGGGGCGACAAGAGACCCAGTACTTC. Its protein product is CATSREGRRAGRQETQYF. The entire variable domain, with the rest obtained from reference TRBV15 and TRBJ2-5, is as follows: DAMVIQNPRYQVTQFGKPVTLSCSQTLNHNVMYWYQQKSSQAPKLLFHYYDKDFNNEADTPDNFQSRRPNTSFCFLDIRSPGLGDTAMYLCATSREGRRAGRQETQYFGPGTRLLVL.

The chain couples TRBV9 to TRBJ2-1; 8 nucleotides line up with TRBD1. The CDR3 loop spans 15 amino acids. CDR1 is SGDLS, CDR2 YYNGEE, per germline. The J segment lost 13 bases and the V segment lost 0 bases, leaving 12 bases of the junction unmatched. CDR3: CASSVEQGASGQQFF. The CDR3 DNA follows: TGTGCCAGCAGCGTAGAGCAGGGGGCGTCGGGACAACAGTTCTTC.

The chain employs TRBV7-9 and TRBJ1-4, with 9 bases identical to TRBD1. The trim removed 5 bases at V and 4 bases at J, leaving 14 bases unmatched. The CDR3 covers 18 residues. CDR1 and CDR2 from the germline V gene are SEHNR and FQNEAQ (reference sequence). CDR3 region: CASSLGTGKNFLNEKLFF. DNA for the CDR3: TGTGCCAGCAGCCTCGGGACAGGGAAAAATTTTCTTAATGAAAAACTGTTTTTT.

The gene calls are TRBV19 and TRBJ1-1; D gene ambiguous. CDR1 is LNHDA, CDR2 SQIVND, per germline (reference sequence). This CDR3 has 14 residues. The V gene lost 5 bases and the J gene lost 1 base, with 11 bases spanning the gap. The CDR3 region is CASSPRLRNTEAFF. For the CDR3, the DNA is TGTGCCAGTAGTCCCCGACTGAGGAACACTGAAGCTTTCTTT.

CDR3 in amino acids: CASTDFEQYF. The DNA for the CDR3 is TGCGCCAGCACGGACTTCGAGCAGTACTTC. The chain recombines TRBV5-1 with TRBJ2-7; possibly TRBD2 for D (5 bases). The CDR3 spans 10 residues. From germline, CDR1 is SGHRS and CDR2 YFSETQ. Trimming removed 6 bases from V and 6 bases from J, with 7 bases in between.

Here the CDR3 DNA reads TGTGCCAGTAGTATAGAGGAGACAGGTTTTGGGCAGTTCTTC. This codes for CASSIEETGFGQFF. V is TRBV19 and J is TRBJ2-1; maybe TRBD1 (6 bases). V was cut by 0 bases and J by 12 bases, with 15 bases left in between. This CDR3 is built from 14 residues. Germline CDR1 and CDR2: LNHDA and SQIVND (reference sequence).

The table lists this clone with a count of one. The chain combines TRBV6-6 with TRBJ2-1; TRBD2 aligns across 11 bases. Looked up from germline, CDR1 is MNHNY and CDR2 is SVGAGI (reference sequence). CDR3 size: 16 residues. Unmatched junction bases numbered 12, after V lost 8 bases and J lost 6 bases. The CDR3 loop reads CASQPPLAGEGNEQFF. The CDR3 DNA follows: TGTGCCAGCCAGCCCCCACTAGCGGGAGAGGGCAATGAGCAGTTCTTC.

The CDR3 DNA is TGTGCCAGCAGTGTTCCCGGGAGGGTCCGCGGGGAGCTGTTTTTT. Translating it yields CASSVPGRVRGELFF. V and J are TRBV25-1 and TRBJ2-2, with 8 bases aligning to TRBD2. The germline CDR1 and CDR2 sequences are MGHDK and SYGVNS. The CDR3 contains 15 residues. Trimming cost V 4 bases and J 7 bases; bases outside gene matches: 8.

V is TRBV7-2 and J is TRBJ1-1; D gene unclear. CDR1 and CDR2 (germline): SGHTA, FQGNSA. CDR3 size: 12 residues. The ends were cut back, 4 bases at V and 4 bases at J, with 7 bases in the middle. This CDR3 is CASSYIFTEAFF. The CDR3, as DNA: TGTGCCAGCAGCTATATTTTCACTGAAGCTTTCTTT.

CDR3 sequence: CASSLVRGSGKETQYF. The CDR3 region has the DNA TGTGCCAGCAGCTTAGTGCGGGGTAGCGGGAAAGAGACCCAGTACTTC. The chain is built from TRBV11-1 and TRBJ2-5; 8 bases align to TRBD2. Germline CDR1 is SGHAT and CDR2 is FQDESV (reference sequence). This CDR3 region has 16 residues. J was trimmed by 3 bases and V by 1 base; bases with no gene match: 7.

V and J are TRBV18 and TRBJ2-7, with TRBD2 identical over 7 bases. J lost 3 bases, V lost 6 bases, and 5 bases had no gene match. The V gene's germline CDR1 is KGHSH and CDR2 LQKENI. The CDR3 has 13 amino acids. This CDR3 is CASSHGTNYEQYF. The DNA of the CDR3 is TGTGCCAGCTCCCACGGGACTAACTACGAGCAGTACTTC.

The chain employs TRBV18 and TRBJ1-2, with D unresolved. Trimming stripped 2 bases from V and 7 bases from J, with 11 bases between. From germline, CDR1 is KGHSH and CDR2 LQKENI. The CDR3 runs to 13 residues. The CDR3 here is CASSPGGRSGYTF. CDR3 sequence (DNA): TGTGCCAGCTCACCAGGAGGGAGGAGTGGCTACACCTTC.

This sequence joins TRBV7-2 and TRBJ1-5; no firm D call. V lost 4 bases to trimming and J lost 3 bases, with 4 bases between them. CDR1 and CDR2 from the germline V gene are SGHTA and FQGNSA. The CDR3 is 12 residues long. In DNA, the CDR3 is TGTGCCAGCAGCTCATTCAATCAGCCCCAGCATTTT. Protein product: CASSSFNQPQHF.